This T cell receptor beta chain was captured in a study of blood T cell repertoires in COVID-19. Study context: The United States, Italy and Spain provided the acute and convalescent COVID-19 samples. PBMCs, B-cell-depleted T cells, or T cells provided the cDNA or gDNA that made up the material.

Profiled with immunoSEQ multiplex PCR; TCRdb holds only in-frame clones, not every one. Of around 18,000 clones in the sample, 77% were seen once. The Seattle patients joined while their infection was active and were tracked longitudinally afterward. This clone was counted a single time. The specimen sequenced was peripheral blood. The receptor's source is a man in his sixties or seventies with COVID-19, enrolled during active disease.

Here the CDR3 reads CASSLNNEQFF. CDR3 DNA: TGTGCCAGCAGCCTAAACAATGAGCAGTTCTTC. This chain uses TRBV6-2 or TRBV6-3 with TRBJ2-1; D not resolved. V dropped 6 bases and J dropped 5 bases, with 5 bases sitting between them. CDR3 length: 11 residues. Germline V CDR1 and CDR2: MNHEY, SVGEGT.